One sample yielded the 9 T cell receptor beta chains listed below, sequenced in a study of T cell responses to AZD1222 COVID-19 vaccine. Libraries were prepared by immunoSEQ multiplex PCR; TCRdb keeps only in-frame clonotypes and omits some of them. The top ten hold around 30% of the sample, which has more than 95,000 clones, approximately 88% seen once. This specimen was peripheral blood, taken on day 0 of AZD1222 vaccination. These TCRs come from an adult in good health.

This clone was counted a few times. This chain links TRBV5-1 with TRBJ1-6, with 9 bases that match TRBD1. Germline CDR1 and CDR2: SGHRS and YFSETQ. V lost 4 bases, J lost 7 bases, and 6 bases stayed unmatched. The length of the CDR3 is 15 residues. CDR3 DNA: TGCGCCAGCAGCAGGGACAGGGTTGAGAATTCACCCCTCCACTTT. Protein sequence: CASSRDRVENSPLHF.

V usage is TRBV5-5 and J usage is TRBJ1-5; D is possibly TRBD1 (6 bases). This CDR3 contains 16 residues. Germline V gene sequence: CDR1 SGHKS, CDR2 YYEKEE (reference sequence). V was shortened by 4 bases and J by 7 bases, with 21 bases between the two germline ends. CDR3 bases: TGTGCCAGCAGCCCTACTGGGGGTAACAGGGACCAGCCCCAGCATTTT. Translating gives CASSPTGGNRDQPQHF.

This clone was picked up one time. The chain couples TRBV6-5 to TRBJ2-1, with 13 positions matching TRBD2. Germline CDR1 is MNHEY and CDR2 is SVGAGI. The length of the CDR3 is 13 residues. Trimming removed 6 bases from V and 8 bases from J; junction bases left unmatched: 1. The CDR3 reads CASSGLAGDEQFF. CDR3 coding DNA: TGTGCCAGCAGCGGACTAGCGGGAGATGAGCAGTTCTTC.

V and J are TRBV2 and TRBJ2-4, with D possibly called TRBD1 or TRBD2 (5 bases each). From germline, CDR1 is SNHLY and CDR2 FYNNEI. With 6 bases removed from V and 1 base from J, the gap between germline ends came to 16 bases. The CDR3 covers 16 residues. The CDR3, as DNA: TGTGCCAGCAGCGGGGACGTGGTAGGGGCCAAAAACATTCAGTACTTC. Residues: CASSGDVVGAKNIQYF.

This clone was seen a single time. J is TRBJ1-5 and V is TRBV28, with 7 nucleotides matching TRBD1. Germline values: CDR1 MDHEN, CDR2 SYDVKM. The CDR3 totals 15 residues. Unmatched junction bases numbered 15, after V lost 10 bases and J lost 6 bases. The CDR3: CATRKGGGGGQPQHF. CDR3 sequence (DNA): TGTGCCACCAGAAAGGGAGGGGGCGGAGGTCAGCCCCAGCATTTT.

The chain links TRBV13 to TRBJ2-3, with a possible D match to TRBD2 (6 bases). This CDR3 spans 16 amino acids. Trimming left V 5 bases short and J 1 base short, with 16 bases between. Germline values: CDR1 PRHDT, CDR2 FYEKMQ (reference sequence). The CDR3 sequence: CASSRGTGEGTDTQYF. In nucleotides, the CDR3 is TGTGCCAGCAGCCGCGGGACGGGAGAGGGCACAGATACGCAGTATTTT.

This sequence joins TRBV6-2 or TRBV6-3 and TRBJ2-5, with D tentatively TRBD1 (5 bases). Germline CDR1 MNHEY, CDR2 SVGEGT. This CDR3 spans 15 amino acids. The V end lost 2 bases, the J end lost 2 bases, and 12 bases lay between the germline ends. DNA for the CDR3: TGTGCCAGCAGTTACAGTTACAGGCGGCAAGAGACCCAGTACTTC. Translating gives CASSYSYRRQETQYF.

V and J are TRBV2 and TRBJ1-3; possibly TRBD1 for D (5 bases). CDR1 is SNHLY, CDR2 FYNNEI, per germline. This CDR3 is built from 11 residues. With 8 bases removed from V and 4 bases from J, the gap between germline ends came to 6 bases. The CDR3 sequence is CASRTGNTIYF. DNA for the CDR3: TGTGCCAGCCGGACAGGAAACACCATATATTTT.

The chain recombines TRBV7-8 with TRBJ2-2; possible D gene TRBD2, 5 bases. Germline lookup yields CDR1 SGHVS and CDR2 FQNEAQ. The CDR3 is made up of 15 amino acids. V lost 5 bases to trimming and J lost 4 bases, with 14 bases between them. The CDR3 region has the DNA TGTGCCAGCAGCCGACGGGATTTGCGCACCGGGGAGCTGTTTTTT. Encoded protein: CASSRRDLRTGELFF.